A selection of T cell receptor beta chains follows, all from one sample in a study of control samples from healthy donors and cancer patients. The data were produced by immunoSEQ multiplex PCR, yet TCRdb's version contains in-frame clones alone and is incomplete. The sample holds about 83,000 clones, 91% seen once. The source material was blood. These receptors originate from a man in his forties or fifties in good health. CDR3s include the opening cysteine and the closing phenylalanine or tryptophan. D genes are given only for firm matches. Rows give clone size only sometimes, using once, few, many, or a class for an expanded clone.

d_call | clone_size | j_call | v_call | cdr3_nt | cdr3_aa
. | . | TRBJ1-3 | TRBV7-2 | TGTGCCAGCAGTCCCGGTTGGAACACCATATATTTT | CASSPGWNTIYF
. | . | TRBJ1-2 | TRBV6-5 | TGTGCCAGCAACCCGATAGACTTCTATGGCTACACCTTC | CASNPIDFYGYTF
TRBD2 | . | TRBJ2-5 | TRBV5-1 | TGCGCCAGCAGCTGGGGAGGACTAGAAGAGACCCAGTACTTC | CASSWGGLEETQYF
. | once | TRBJ1-2 | TRBV9 | TGTGCCAGCAGCGTAGGCAGCAGGGGTGTTTATGGCTACACCTTC | CASSVGSRGVYGYTF
. | . | TRBJ2-5 | TRBV6-5 | TGTGCCAGCAGCCAGAGCCAAGAGACCCAGTACTTC | CASSQSQETQYF
TRBD1 | . | TRBJ2-3 | TRBV6-2/TRBV6-3 | TGTGCCAGCAGCCCTGGACAGGGAGCATCGTATTTT | CASSPGQGASYF
. | . | TRBJ1-1 | TRBV25-1 | TGTGCCAGCAGTGAATCCCGCCTTCAAAACACTGAAGCTTTCTTT | CASSESRLQNTEAFF
TRBD1 | . | TRBJ2-3 | TRBV7-9 | TGTGCCAGCAGCCGACAGGGGGGAAGTACAGATACGCAGTATTTT | CASSRQGGSTDTQYF
. | . | TRBJ1-3 | TRBV19 | TGTGCCAGTACCCCTCGAAGCGGAAGCTCTGGAAACACCATATATTTT | CASTPRSGSSGNTIYF
TRBD1 | . | TRBJ1-4 | TRBV19 | TGTGCCAGTAGTATAGATCAGCGGACAGGAGATGAAAAACTGTTTTTT | CASSIDQRTGDEKLFF
. | once | TRBJ2-2 | TRBV11-2 | TGTGCCAGCCGTGAAGGACCTAACACCGGGGAGCTGTTTTTT | CASREGPNTGELFF
. | . | TRBJ1-5 | TRBV6-6 | TGTGCCAGCAGTACAGGTAGCAATCAGCCCCAGCATTTT | CASSTGSNQPQHF
. | . | TRBJ1-1 | TRBV7-2 | TGTGCCAGCAGCTTAGACAGGGCGAACACTGAAGCTTTCTTT | CASSLDRANTEAFF
TRBD2 | . | TRBJ2-1 | TRBV2 | TGTGCCAGCAGTGACCGGACTAGCCTAGGAGGTGAGCAGTTCTTC | CASSDRTSLGGEQFF
TRBD1 | . | TRBJ1-6 | TRBV19 | TGTGCCAGTAGTATCCCCAACAGGGGTTATAATTCACCCCTCCACTTT | CASSIPNRGYNSPLHF
. | . | TRBJ2-3 | TRBV6-2/TRBV6-3 | TGTGCCAGCAGTTACTCGTCTACCAATACGCAGTATTTT | CASSYSSTNTQYF
. | . | TRBJ1-1 | TRBV12-3/TRBV12-4 | TGTGCCAGCAGTTTAAACCTGAACACTGAAGCTTTCTTT | CASSLNLNTEAFF
. | . | TRBJ2-3 | TRBV9 | TGTGCCAGCAGCGACACAGATACGCAGTATTTT | CASSDTDTQYF
TRBD1 | . | TRBJ2-7 | TRBV6-2/TRBV6-3 | TGTGCCAGCAGCCAACCGGGACAGGGTTCCCACGAGCAGTACTTC | CASSQPGQGSHEQYF
. | . | TRBJ2-2 | TRBV5-1 | TGCGCCAGCAGCTATACAGCAACGAACACCGGGGAGCTGTTTTTT | CASSYTATNTGELFF
. | . | TRBJ1-5 | TRBV6-5 | TGTGCCAGCAGTCCCATGACTGGAGGGAATCAGCCCCAGCATTTT | CASSPMTGGNQPQHF
TRBD1 | . | TRBJ1-1 | TRBV19 | TGTGCCAGTTGGACAGGAGGGTCTGAAGCTTTCTTT | CASWTGGSEAFF
TRBD1 | . | TRBJ1-4 | TRBV9 | TGTGCCAGCAGCGGTCCGGGGACAGGGAAAAAACTGTTTTTT | CASSGPGTGKKLFF
. | . | TRBJ2-5 | TRBV7-2 | TGTGCCAGCAGCTTAAGCCGTGGCAGGTCCCAAGAGACCCAGTACTTC | CASSLSRGRSQETQYF
. | . | TRBJ1-2 | TRBV5-4 | TGTGCCAGCAGCTTGTTAGGGGACCCTCTTACGTCTGGCTACACCTTC | CASSLLGDPLTSGYTF
. | . | TRBJ1-4 | TRBV27 | TGTGCCAGCAGCCATGGACAGAATATTGAAAAACTGTTTTTT | CASSHGQNIEKLFF
TRBD1 | . | TRBJ1-5 | TRBV5-6 | TGTGCCAGCAGCTTTGGACAGGGGGCGATACGGGATCAGCCCCAGCATTTT | CASSFGQGAIRDQPQHF
TRBD1 | . | TRBJ2-5 | TRBV5-1 | TGCGCCAGCAGCTCTACAGGGGGCTCAGTGGAGACCCAGTACTTC | CASSSTGGSVETQYF
. | few | TRBJ1-2 | TRBV9 | TGTGCCAGCAGCGTAGCTAACAGCCCTAACTATGGCTACACCTTC | CASSVANSPNYGYTF
. | . | TRBJ1-5 | TRBV24-1 | TGTGCCACCAGTGATCTTTCTCAGCCCCAGCATTTT | CATSDLSQPQHF
TRBD1 | . | TRBJ1-1 | TRBV6-6 | TGTGCCAGCACCCCTTCAGGGGGAAACACTGAAGCTTTCTTT | CASTPSGGNTEAFF
TRBD1 | once | TRBJ2-1 | TRBV3-1/TRBV3-2 | TGTGCCAGCAGCCAGGTCAGGGGGAACTCCTACAATGAGCAGTTCTTC | CASSQVRGNSYNEQFF
. | . | TRBJ1-5 | TRBV29-1 | TGCAGCGCGGCGGGTCGGGGCAATCAGCCCCAGCATTTT | CSAAGRGNQPQHF
. | . | TRBJ1-1 | TRBV23-1 | TGCGCCAGCAGTCGCAAACCTCAAAGCGGGGAATCGGACACTGAAGCTTTCTTT | CASSRKPQSGESDTEAFF
TRBD1 | . | TRBJ1-1 | TRBV7-8 | TGTGCCAGCACCGAACAGGGGGCGCGGACTGAAGCTTTCTTT | CASTEQGARTEAFF
. | . | TRBJ2-6 | TRBV5-1 | TGCGCCAACAGCTTGGACATCTCTGGGGCCAACGTCCTGACTTTC | CANSLDISGANVLTF
TRBD1 | . | TRBJ1-6 | TRBV5-1 | TGCGCCAGCAGCTTGTGGGGGGACAGAACTCCGAATTCACCCCTCCACTTT | CASSLWGDRTPNSPLHF
TRBD1 | . | TRBJ1-6 | TRBV30 | TGTGCCTGGAATGACAGGGGTGGGGGTTCACCCCTCCACTTT | CAWNDRGGGSPLHF
TRBD1 | . | TRBJ2-7 | TRBV29-1 | TGCAGCGTTGCGGGGGCAGGGGGCTTCGGCGAGCAGTACTTC | CSVAGAGGFGEQYF
TRBD1 | . | TRBJ2-7 | TRBV7-8 | TGTGCCAGCAGCCAAGCAGGGGACAGCTCCTACGAGCAGTACTTC | CASSQAGDSSYEQYF
TRBD1 | . | TRBJ2-5 | TRBV19 | TGTGCCAGTAGTACCTCCCCGACAGGGGGCAGGGAGACCCAGTACTTC | CASSTSPTGGRETQYF
. | . | TRBJ1-1 | TRBV7-8 | TGTGCCAGCAGCCGTGGTGTCCTGCCCGAAGCTTTCTTT | CASSRGVLPEAFF
. | . | TRBJ1-1 | TRBV13 | TGTGCCAGCAGCCCCCGGACGGGAAACACTGAAGCTTTCTTT | CASSPRTGNTEAFF
. | . | TRBJ1-4 | TRBV5-4 | TGTGCCAGCAGCTTATCAGGTGTTGAAAAACTGTTTTTT | CASSLSGVEKLFF
. | . | TRBJ1-5 | TRBV27 | TGTGCCAGCAGTTTTGGTGACTCACGGTGGCCCCAGCATTTT | CASSFGDSRWPQHF
. | . | TRBJ1-6 | TRBV27 | TGTGCCAGCAGTTACGACAGGAAAACCCTCCACTTT | CASSYDRKTLHF
. | . | TRBJ2-3 | TRBV19 | TGTGCCAGTACCAGTTATGGAGCGGGCCGCACAGATACGCAGTATTTT | CASTSYGAGRTDTQYF
. | once | TRBJ1-2 | TRBV4-1 | TGCGCCAGCAGCCAAGTTCTAGGTAGCTACACCTTC | CASSQVLGSYTF
. | . | TRBJ1-5 | TRBV5-6 | TGTGCCAGCAGTAACAGACCTGACCAGCCCCAGCATTTT | CASSNRPDQPQHF
TRBD2 | . | TRBJ2-1 | TRBV9 | TGTGCCAGCAGCACGGGACTAGCGGGGGCCCTGGAGCAGTTCTTC | CASSTGLAGALEQFF
. | few | TRBJ1-1 | TRBV19 | TGTGCCAGTAGTACCCTATTACCGAACACTGAAGCTTTCTTT | CASSTLLPNTEAFF
. | . | TRBJ1-5 | TRBV5-6 | TGTGCCAGCAGCTTGTGGGCTTCCCGGGATCAGCCCCAGCATTTT | CASSLWASRDQPQHF
TRBD1 | few | TRBJ2-7 | TRBV6-6 | TGTGCCAGCAGTTACGACGGACAGGGAGGCTACGAGCAGTACTTC | CASSYDGQGGYEQYF
. | . | TRBJ1-1 | TRBV7-2 | TGTGCCAGCAGCTTAAGTGGAGGCTGGGGGAGCACTGAAGCTTTCTTT | CASSLSGGWGSTEAFF
. | once | TRBJ1-6 | TRBV19 | TGTGCCACCTCCGGGGGGCCGAATTCACCCCTCCACTTT | CATSGGPNSPLHF
. | . | TRBJ2-2 | TRBV11-2 | TGTGCCAGCAGCTTACTGGGGGGCCGGGACACCGGGGAGCTGTTTTTT | CASSLLGGRDTGELFF
TRBD1 | . | TRBJ1-2 | TRBV6-5 | TGTGCCACCCTTACAGGGGATGGCTACACCTTC | CATLTGDGYTF